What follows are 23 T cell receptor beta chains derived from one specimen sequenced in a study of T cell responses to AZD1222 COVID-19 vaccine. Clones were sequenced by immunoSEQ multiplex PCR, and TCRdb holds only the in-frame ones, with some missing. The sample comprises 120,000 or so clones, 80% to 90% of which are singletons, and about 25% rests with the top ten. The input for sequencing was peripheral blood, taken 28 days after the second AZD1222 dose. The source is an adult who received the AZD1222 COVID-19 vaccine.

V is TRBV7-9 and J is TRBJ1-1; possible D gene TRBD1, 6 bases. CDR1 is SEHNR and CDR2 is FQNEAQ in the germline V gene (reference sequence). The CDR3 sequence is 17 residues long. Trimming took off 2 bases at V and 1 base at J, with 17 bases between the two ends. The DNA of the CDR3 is TGTGCCAGCAGCTTACCTTGGCACCTGACAGGGAACACTGAAGCTTTCTTT. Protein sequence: CASSLPWHLTGNTEAFF.

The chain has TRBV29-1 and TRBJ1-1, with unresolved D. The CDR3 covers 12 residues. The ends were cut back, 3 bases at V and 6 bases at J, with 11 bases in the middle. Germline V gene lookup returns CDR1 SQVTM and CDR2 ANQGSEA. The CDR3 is CSVDWVGSEAFF. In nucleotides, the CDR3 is TGCAGCGTTGATTGGGTAGGGTCTGAAGCTTTCTTT.

CDR3 region: CASSFPRQGVNEQYF. The CDR3 DNA sequence: TGTGCCAGCAGCTTCCCCAGGCAGGGGGTCAACGAGCAGTACTTC. The chain combines TRBV7-2 with TRBJ2-7; 7 bases agree with TRBD1. The CDR3 is 15 residues long. The germline gives CDR1 SGHTA, CDR2 FQGNSA. The trim removed 3 bases at V and 5 bases at J, leaving 10 bases unmatched.

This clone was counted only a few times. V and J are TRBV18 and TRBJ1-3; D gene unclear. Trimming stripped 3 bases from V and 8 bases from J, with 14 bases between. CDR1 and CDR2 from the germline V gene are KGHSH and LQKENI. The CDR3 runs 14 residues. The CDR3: CASSPLDSGDTIYF. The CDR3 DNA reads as TGTGCCAGCTCACCCCTCGATTCCGGAGACACCATATATTTT.

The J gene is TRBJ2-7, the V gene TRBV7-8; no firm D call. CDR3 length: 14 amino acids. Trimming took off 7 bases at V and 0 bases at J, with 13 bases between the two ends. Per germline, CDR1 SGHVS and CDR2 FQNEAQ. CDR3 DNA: TGTGCCAGCACCATAGGGTCCGTCTCCTACGAGCAGTACTTC. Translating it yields CASTIGSVSYEQYF.

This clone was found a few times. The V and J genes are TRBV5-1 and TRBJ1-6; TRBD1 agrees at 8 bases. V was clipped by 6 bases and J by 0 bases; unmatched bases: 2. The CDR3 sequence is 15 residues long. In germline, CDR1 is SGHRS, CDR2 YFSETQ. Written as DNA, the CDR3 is TGCGCCAGCACAACAGGGGGCTCCTATAATTCACCCCTCCACTTT. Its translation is CASTTGGSYNSPLHF.

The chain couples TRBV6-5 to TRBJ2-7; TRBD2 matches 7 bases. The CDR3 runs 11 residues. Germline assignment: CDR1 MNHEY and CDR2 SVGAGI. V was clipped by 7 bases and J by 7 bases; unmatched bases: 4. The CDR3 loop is CASTLGGEQYF. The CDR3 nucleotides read TGTGCCAGCACCCTCGGGGGGGAGCAGTACTTC.

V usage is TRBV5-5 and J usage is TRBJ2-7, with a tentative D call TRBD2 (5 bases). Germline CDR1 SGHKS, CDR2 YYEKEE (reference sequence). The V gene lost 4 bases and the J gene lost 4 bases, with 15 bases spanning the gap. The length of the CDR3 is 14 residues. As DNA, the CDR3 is TGTGCCAGCAGCGATGACTACCTAAGGTACGAGCAGTACTTC. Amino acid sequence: CASSDDYLRYEQYF.

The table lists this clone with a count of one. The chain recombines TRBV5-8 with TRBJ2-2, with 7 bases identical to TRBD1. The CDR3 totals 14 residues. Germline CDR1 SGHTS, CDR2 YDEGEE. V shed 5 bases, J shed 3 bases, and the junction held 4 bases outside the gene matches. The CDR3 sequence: CASRTGIDTGELFF. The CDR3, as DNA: TGTGCCAGCAGGACAGGGATAGACACCGGGGAGCTGTTTTTT.

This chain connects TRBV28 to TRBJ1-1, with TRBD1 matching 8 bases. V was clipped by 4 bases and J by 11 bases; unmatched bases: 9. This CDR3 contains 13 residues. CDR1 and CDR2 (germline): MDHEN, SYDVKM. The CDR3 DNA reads TGTGCCAGCAGTTCCGAGGACAGGGCAGGGGCTTTCTTT. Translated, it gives CASSSEDRAGAFF.

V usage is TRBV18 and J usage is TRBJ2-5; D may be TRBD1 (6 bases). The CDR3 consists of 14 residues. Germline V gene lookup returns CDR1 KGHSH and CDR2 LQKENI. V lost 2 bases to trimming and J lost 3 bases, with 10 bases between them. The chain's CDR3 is CASSPAAGEETQYF. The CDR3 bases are TGTGCCAGCTCACCAGCGGCAGGGGAAGAGACCCAGTACTTC.

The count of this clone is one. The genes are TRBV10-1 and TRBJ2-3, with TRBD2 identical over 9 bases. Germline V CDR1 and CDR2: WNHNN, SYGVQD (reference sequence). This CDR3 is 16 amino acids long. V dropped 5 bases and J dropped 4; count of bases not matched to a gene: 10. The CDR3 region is CASSSRRAGGPDTQYF. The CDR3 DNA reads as TGCGCCAGCAGTTCCCGAAGGGCGGGGGGGCCAGATACGCAGTATTTT.

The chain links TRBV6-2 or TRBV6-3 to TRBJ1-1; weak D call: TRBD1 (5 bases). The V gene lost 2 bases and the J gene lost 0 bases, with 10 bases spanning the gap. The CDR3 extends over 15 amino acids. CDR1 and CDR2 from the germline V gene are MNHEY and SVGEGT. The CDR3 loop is CASSYIQAMNTEAFF. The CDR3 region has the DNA TGTGCCAGCAGTTACATACAGGCCATGAACACTGAAGCTTTCTTT.

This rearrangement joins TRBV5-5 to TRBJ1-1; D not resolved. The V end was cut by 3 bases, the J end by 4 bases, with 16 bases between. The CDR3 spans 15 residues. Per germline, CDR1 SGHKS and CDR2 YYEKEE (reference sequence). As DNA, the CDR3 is TGTGCCAGCAGCTGGGCGGCGGGGAAAGGCACTGAAGCTTTCTTT. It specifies CASSWAAGKGTEAFF.

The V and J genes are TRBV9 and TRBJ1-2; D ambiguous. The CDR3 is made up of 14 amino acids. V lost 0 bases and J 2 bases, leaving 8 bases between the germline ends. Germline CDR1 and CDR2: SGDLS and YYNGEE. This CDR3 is CASSVATANYGYTF. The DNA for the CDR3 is TGTGCCAGCAGCGTAGCAACAGCCAACTATGGCTACACCTTC. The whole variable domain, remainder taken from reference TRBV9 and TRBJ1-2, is DSGVTQTPKHLITATGQRVTLRCSPRSGDLSVYWYQQSLDQGLQFLIQYYNGEERAKGNILERFSAQQFPDLHSELNLSSLELGDSALYFCASSVATANYGYTFGSGTRLTVV.

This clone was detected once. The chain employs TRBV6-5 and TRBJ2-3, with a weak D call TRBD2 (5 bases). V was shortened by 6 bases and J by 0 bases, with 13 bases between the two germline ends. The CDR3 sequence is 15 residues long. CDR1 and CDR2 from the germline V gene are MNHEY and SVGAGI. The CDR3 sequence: CASSDPGYSTDTQYF. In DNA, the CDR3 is TGTGCCAGCAGCGACCCGGGGTATAGCACAGATACGCAGTATTTT.

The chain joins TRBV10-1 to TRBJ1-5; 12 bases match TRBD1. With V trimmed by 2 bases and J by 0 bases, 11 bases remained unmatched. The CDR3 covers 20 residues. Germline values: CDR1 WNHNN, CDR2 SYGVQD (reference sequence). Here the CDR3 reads CASSERGQGATIDSNQPQHF. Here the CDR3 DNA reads TGCGCCAGCAGTGAGCGGGGACAGGGGGCCACCATCGATAGCAATCAGCCCCAGCATTTT.

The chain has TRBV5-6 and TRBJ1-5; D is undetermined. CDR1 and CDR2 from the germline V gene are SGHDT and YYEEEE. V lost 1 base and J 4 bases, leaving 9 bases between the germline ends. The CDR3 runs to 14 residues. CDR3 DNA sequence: TGTGCCAGCAGCTTGTTGGAGGGTAATCAGCCCCAGCATTTT. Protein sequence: CASSLLEGNQPQHF.

The CDR3 loop is CASSTGQGIVREQYF. In nucleotides, the CDR3 is TGTGCCAGCAGCACCGGACAGGGGATAGTACGCGAGCAGTACTTC. V usage is TRBV11-1 and J usage is TRBJ2-7; TRBD1 agrees at 9 bases. Germline V CDR1 and CDR2: SGHAT, FQDESV (reference sequence). The V gene end was trimmed by 5 bases and the J gene end by 6 bases; junction bases not matched to a gene: 11. The CDR3 is 15 amino acids.

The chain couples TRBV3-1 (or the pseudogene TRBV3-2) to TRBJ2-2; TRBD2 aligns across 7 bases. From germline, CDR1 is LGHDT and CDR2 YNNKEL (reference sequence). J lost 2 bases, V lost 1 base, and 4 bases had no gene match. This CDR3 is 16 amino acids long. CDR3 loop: CASSQASGTNTGELFF. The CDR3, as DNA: TGTGCCAGCAGCCAAGCCAGCGGGACTAACACCGGGGAGCTGTTTTTT.

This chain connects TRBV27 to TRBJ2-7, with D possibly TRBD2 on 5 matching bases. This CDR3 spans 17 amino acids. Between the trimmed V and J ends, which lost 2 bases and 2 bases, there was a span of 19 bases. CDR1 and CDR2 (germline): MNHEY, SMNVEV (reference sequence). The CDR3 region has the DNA TGTGCCAGCAGTTTAAAAGTGGCGGGCGGCGGGCCCTACGAGCAGTACTTC. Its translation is CASSLKVAGGGPYEQYF.

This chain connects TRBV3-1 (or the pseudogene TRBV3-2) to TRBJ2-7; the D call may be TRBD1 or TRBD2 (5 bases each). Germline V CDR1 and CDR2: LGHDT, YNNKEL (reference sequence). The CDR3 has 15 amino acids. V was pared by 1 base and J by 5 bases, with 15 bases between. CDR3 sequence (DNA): TGTGCCAGCAGCCAAGTTACGTTCGGGGCCCACGAGCAGTACTTC. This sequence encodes CASSQVTFGAHEQYF.

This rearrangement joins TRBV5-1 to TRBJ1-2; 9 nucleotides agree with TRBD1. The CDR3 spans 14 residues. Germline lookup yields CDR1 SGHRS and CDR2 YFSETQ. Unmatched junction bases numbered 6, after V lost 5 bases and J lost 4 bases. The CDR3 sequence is CASSPGTGSYGYTF. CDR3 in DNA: TGCGCCAGCAGTCCCGGGACAGGGAGCTATGGCTACACCTTC. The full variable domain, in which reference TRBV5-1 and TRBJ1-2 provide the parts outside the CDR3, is KAGVTQTPRYLIKTRGQQVTLSCSPISGHRSVSWYQQTPGQGLQFLFEYFSETQRNKGNFPGRFSGRQFSNSRSEMNVSTLELGDSALYLCASSPGTGSYGYTFGSGTRLTVV.